The sequence of this TCR beta chain was determined in a study of STAT3 mutations in large granular lymphocyte leukemia. The wider study: Among longitudinally sequenced T-LGLL patients, roughly half had canonical activating STAT3 mutations detected.

Details on this clone: As yet, its antigen is unknown.

Losses at the gene ends were 4 bases for V and 5 bases for J; bases not matched to a gene: 9. In germline, CDR1 is SGHRS, CDR2 YFSETQ. CDR3 length equals 16 residues. Whole-study results and caveats: Clonal expansion was inferred from samples taken at other timepoints. After therapy, about 35% of the 18 patients switched clonotypes, all new clones STAT3 wild type. In T-cell large granular lymphocyte leukemia, about half of patients showed multiple immunodominant subclonotypes.

TCRbeta libraries averaged around 42,000 productive templates per sample. TCRdb's table, derived via immunoSEQ multiplex PCR, lists solely in-frame clones and lacks some. The sample lists roughly 38,000 clones, about 88% occurring once. The V gene is TRBV5-1, the J gene TRBJ2-5, with 12 nucleotides matching TRBD1. The receptor was derived from a human donor with T large granular lymphocyte leukemia. Some clones in this sample may be carry-over from other donors' samples. Sequencing was performed on PBMCs. CDR3 nucleotide sequence: TGCGCCAGCAGCGCCGGGACAGGGGGCGCGTGGGAGACCCAGTACTTC. Protein product: CASSAGTGGAWETQYF.